This is a list of T cell receptor beta chains from one sample in a study of T-cell memory formation after mild COVID-19. TCRdb re-derived calls from the 5' RACE reads in MiXCR, one entry per CDR3 protein. The sample records more than 200,000 distinct CDR3 sequences, less than 20% being singletons. The specimen sequenced was PBMCs or a T cell subset sorted from them (not recorded which). The receptors originated from a man between 18 and 29 years old who had mild COVID-19 (a few samples of this study predate the infection). Cell type and time point are not known. Both conserved end residues are part of each CDR3. Each record gives: V gene, J gene, D gene, CDR3 length, clone size, CDR3 protein, CDR3 DNA. The D gene is left open where the match is weak. A clone size is listed for some rows: how often the clone was seen (once, few, many), or a class if it is expanded.

TRBV11-2,TRBJ1-1,TRBD1,14,-,CASSSNRGDTEAFF,TGTGCCAGCAGCTCCAACAGGGGGGACACTGAAGCTTTCTTT
TRBV11-2,TRBJ1-2,TRBD1,13,medium-sized,CASSPGQDYGYTF,TGTGCCAGCAGCCCTGGACAGGACTATGGCTACACCTTC
TRBV7-2,TRBJ2-2,-,12,many,CASSFRAGELFF,TGTGCCAGCAGCTTTAGGGCGGGGGAGCTGTTTTTT
TRBV6-5,TRBJ1-2,-,15,few,CASSYSSLNAMGYTF,TGTGCCAGCAGTTACAGTTCGCTAAACGCTATGGGCTACACCTTC
TRBV4-1,TRBJ1-5,-,14,many,CASSQGVENQPQHF,TGCGCCAGCAGCCAAGGAGTGGAGAATCAGCCCCAGCATTTT
TRBV5-1,TRBJ1-2,-,12,-,CASSFGAYGYTF,TGCGCCAGCAGCTTCGGGGCCTATGGCTACACCTTC
TRBV5-1,TRBJ2-3,TRBD2,16,few,CASSLLPSGGFDTQYF,TGCGCCAGCAGCTTGTTGCCTAGCGGGGGGTTTGATACGCAGTATTTT
TRBV5-1,TRBJ2-5,-,12,few,CASSETQETQYF,TGCGCCAGCAGCGAGACTCAAGAGACCCAGTACTTC
TRBV18,TRBJ2-7,-,13,-,CASSQTDSYEQYF,TGTGCCAGCTCACAAACCGACAGCTATGAGCAGTACTTC
TRBV6-5,TRBJ2-7,-,15,few,CASSYSGIAVYEQYF,TGTGCCAGCAGTTACTCGGGTATAGCCGTCTACGAGCAGTACTTC
TRBV4-2,TRBJ1-2,-,12,-,CASSQDIYGYTF,TGTGCCAGCAGCCAAGATATCTATGGCTACACCTTC
TRBV15,TRBJ1-5,-,12,once,CATSRDGHLLHF,TGTGCCACCAGCAGAGACGGACACTTATTACATTTT
TRBV20-1,TRBJ2-1,-,14,-,CSAEQGSFYNEQFF,TGCAGTGCCGAGCAGGGGTCCTTCTACAATGAGCAGTTCTTC
TRBV5-1,TRBJ2-2,-,17,few,CASSLGRGTVNTGELFF,TGCGCCAGCAGCTTGGGGAGGGGGACGGTGAACACCGGGGAGCTGTTTTTT
TRBV7-2,TRBJ1-5,-,14,few,CASSSTGFNQPQHF,TGTGCCAGCAGTTCCACAGGTTTCAATCAGCCCCAGCATTTT
TRBV7-2,TRBJ2-3,-,13,-,CASSPRPTDTQYF,TGTGCCAGCAGCCCGCGACCCACAGATACGCAGTATTTT
TRBV15,TRBJ2-3,TRBD2,15,few,CATSGSGEGTDTQYF,TGTGCCACCAGCGGTAGCGGGGAAGGCACAGATACGCAGTATTTT
TRBV4-3,TRBJ2-5,-,16,-,CASSQGARPGQETQYF,TGCGCCAGCAGCCAAGGGGCCCGTCCCGGCCAAGAGACCCAGTACTTC
TRBV12-3/TRBV12-4,TRBJ1-4,-,16,-,CASSSGSRGANEKLFF,TGTGCCAGCAGTTCGGGGTCTCGAGGGGCTAATGAAAAACTGTTTTTT
TRBV6-5,TRBJ1-2,-,12,-,CASSYDNYGYTF,TGTGCCAGCAGTTACGACAACTATGGCTACACCTTC
TRBV5-1,TRBJ2-1,-,14,-,CASSLGSGYNEQFF,TGCGCCAGCAGCTTGGGCAGTGGCTACAATGAGCAGTTCTTC
TRBV7-9,TRBJ1-3,-,15,-,CASRGGALTGNTIYF,TGTGCCAGCAGGGGGGGGGCCCTGACTGGAAACACCATATATTTT
TRBV29-1,TRBJ2-4,TRBD2,15,-,CSVEGRAGVKNIQYF,TGCAGCGTTGAAGGCCGAGCGGGGGTGAAAAACATTCAGTACTTC
TRBV6-2/TRBV6-3,TRBJ2-7,-,14,-,CASSYAGLGYEQYF,TGTGCCAGCAGTTACGCCGGGCTTGGGTACGAGCAGTACTTC